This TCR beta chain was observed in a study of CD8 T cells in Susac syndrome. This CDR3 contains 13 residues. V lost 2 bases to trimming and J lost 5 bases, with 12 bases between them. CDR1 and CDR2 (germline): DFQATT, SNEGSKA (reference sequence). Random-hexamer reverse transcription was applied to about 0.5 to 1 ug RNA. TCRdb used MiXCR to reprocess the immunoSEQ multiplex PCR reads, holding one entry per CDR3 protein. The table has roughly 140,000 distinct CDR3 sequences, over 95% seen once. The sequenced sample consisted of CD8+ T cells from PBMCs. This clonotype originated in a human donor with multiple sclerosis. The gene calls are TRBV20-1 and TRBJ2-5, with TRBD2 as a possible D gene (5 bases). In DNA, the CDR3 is TGCAGTGCTAGATCCGGGGTTGAGGAGACCCAGTACTTC. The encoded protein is CSARSGVEETQYF.